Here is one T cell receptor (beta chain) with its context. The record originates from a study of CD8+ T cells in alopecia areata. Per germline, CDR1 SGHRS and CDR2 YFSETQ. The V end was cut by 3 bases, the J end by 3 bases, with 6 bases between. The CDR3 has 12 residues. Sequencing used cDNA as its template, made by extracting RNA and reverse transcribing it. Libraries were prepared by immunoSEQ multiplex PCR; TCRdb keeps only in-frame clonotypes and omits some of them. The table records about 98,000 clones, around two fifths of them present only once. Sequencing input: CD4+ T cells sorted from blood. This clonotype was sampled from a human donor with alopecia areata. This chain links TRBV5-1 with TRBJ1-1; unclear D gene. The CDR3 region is CASSSRDTEAFF. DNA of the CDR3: TGCGCCAGCAGCTCCCGCGACACTGAAGCTTTCTTT.